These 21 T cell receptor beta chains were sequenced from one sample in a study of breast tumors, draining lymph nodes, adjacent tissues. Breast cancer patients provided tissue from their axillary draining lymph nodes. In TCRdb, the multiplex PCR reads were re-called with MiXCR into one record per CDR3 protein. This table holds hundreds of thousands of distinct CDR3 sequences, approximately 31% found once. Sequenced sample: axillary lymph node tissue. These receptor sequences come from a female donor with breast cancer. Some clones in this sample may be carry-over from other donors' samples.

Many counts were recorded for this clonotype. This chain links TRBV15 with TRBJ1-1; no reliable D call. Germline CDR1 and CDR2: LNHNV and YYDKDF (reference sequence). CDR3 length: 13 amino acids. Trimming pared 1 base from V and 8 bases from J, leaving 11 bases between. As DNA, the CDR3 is TGTGCCACCAGCAGAGTCAGAGGCAGGGAAGCTTTCTTT. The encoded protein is CATSRVRGREAFF.

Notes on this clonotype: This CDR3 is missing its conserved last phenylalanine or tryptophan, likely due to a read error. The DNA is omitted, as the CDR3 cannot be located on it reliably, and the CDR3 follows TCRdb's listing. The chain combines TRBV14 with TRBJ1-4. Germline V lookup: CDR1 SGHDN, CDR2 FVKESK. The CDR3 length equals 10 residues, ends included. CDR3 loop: CASSQVGVNY.

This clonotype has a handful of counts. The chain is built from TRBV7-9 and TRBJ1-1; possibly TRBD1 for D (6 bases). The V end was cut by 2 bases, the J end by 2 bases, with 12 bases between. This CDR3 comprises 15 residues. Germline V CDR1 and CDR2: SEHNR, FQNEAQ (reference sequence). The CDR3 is CASSLRGGSNTEAFF. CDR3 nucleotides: TGTGCCAGCAGCTTACGCGGGGGCAGTAACACTGAAGCTTTCTTT.

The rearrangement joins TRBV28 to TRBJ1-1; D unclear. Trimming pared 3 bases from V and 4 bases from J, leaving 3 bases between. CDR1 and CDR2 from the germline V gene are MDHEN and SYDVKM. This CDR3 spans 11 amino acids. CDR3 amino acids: CASSLITEAFF. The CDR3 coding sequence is TGTGCCAGCAGTTTGATCACTGAAGCTTTCTTT. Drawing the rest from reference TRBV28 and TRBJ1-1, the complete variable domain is DVKVTQSSRYLVKRTGEKVFLECVQDMDHENMFWYRQDPGLGLRLIYFSYDVKMKEKGDIPEGYSVSREKKERFSLILESASTNQTSMYLCASSLITEAFFGQGTRLTVV.

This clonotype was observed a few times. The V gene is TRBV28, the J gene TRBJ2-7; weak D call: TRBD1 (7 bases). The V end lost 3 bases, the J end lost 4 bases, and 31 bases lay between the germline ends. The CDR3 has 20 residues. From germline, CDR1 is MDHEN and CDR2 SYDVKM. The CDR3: CASSFPTGVGGLLPPYEQYF. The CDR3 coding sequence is TGTGCCAGCAGTTTCCCTACAGGGGTAGGGGGACTCCTACCTCCATACGAGCAGTACTTC.

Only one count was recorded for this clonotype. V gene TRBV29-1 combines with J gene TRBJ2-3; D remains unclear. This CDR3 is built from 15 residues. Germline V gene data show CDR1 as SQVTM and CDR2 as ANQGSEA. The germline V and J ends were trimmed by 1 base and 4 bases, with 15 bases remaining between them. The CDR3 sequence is CSVEGHSARSDTQYF. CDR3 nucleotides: TGCAGCGTTGAAGGACACAGTGCTAGATCAGATACGCAGTATTTT.

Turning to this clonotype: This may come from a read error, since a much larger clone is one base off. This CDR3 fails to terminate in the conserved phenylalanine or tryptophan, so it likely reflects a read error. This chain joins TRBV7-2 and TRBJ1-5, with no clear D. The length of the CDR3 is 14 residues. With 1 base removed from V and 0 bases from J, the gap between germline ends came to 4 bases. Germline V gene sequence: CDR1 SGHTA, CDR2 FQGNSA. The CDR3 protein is CASSLDSSNQPQHL. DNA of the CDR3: TGTGCCAGCAGCTTAGACAGTAGCAATCAGCCCCAGCATCTT.

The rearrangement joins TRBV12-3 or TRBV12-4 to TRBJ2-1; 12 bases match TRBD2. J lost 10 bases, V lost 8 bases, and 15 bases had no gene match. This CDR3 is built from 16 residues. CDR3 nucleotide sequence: TGTGCCAGCTCCTGGGGGCTAGCGGGAGGGCTAGAGGAGCAGTTCTTC. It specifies CASSWGLAGGLEEQFF.

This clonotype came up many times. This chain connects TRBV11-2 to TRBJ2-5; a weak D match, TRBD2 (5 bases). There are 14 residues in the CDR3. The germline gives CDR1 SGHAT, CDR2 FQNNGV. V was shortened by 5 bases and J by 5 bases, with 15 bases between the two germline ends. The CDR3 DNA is TGTGCCAGCAGCCCCCGAGTCGGGGAGGAGACCCAGTACTTC. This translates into CASSPRVGEETQYF.

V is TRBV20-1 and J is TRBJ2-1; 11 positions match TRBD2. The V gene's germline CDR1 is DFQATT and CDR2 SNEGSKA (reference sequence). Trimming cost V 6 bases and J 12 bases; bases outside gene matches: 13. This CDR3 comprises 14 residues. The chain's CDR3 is CSANLAGGPAGQFF. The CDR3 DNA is TGCAGTGCCAACTTAGCGGGAGGGCCGGCCGGGCAGTTCTTC.

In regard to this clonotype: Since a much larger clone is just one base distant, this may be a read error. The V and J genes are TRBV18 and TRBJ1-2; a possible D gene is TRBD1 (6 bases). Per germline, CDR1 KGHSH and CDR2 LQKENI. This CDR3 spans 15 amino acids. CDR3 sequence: CASSRNVGSTGGCTF. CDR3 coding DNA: TGTGCCAGCTCACGAAACGTGGGGTCCACGGGGGGCTGCACCTTC.

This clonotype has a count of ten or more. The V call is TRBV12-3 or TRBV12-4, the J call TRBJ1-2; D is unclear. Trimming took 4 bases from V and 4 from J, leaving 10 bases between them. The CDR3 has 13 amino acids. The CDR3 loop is CASSSRVSYGYTF. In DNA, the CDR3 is TGTGCCAGCAGTTCTCGGGTTTCCTATGGCTACACCTTC.

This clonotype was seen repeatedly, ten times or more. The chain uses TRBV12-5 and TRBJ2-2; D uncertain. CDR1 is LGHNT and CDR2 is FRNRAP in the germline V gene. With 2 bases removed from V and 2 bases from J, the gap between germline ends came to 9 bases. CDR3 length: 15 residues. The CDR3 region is CASGLWAGNTGELFF. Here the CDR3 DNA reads TGTGCTAGTGGTTTGTGGGCTGGAAACACCGGGGAGCTGTTTTTT.

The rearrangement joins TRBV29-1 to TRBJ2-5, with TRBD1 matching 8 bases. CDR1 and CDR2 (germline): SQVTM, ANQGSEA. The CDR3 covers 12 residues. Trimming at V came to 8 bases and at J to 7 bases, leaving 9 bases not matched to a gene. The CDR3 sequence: CSLDRGSGTQYF. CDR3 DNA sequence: TGCAGCTTAGACAGGGGCAGTGGGACCCAGTACTTC.

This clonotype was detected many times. The CDR3 nucleotides are TGTGCCAGCAGCCAAGCCTACTCAGGAGGGGCTCAGCAAGAGACCCAGTACTTC. Translating it yields CASSQAYSGGAQQETQYF. The chain employs TRBV3-1 and TRBJ2-5; a possible D gene is TRBD2 (6 bases). V was shortened by 1 base and J by 2 bases, with 20 bases between the two germline ends. CDR1 is LGHDT and CDR2 is YNNKEL in the germline V gene (reference sequence). CDR3 length: 18 residues.

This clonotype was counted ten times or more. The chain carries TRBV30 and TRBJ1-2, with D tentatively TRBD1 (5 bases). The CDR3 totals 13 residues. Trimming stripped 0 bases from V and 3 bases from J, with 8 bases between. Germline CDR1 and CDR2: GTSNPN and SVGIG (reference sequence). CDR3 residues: CAWSVGEDYGYTF. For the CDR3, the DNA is TGTGCCTGGAGTGTGGGGGAGGACTATGGCTACACCTTC.

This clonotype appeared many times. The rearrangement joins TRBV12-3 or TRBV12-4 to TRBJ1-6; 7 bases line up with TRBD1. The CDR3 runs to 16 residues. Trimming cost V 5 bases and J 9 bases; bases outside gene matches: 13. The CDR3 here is CASSGTGALVSSPLHF. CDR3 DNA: TGTGCCAGCAGTGGTACAGGGGCCTTGGTATCTTCACCCCTCCACTTT.

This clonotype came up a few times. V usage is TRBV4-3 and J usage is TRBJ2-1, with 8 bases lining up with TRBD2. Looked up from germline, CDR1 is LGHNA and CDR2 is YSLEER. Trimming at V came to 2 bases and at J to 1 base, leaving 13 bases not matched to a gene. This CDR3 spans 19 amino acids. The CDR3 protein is CASSQLGRVAGRSYNEQFF. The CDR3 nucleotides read TGCGCCAGCAGCCAACTTGGAAGGGTAGCGGGAAGGTCCTACAATGAGCAGTTCTTC.

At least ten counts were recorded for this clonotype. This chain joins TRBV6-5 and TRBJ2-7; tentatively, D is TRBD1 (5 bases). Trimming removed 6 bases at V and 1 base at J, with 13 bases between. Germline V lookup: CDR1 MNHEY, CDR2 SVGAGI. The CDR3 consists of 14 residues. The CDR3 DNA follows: TGTGCCAGCAGAACGCAGGACACGTCCTACGAGCAGTACTTC. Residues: CASRTQDTSYEQYF.

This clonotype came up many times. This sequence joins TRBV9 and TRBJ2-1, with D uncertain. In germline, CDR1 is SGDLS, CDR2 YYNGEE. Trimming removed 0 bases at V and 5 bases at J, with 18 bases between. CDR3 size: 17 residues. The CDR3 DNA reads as TGTGCCAGCAGCGTAGGAGGAATCCTAGGGTCGGACAATGAGCAGTTCTTC. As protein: CASSVGGILGSDNEQFF.

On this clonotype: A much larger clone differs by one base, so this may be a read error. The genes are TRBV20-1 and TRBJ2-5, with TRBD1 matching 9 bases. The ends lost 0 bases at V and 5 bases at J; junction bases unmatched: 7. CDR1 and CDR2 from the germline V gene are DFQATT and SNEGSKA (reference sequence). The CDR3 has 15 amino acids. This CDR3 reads CSARDAGTGTETQYF. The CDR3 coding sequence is TGCAGTGCTAGAGATGCCGGGACAGGGACTGAGACCCAGTACTTC.